Presented here are 28 T cell receptor beta chains from one specimen sequenced in a study of T cell responses to AZD1222 COVID-19 vaccine. Here immunoSEQ multiplex PCR was the method, and the copy in TCRdb shows in-frame clones only, minus some. The sample carries roughly 80,000 clones, about 84% recorded once. The sequencing used peripheral blood, collected on day 0 of AZD1222 vaccination. Every receptor here comes from an adult in good health.

The chain employs TRBV6-5 and TRBJ2-6; 7 bases are shared with TRBD1. Germline CDR1 is MNHEY and CDR2 is SVGAGI. V was clipped by 6 bases and J by 0 bases; unmatched bases: 2. The CDR3 loop spans 15 amino acids. The CDR3 sequence: CASRTGASGANVLTF. The CDR3 DNA reads as TGTGCCAGCAGAACAGGGGCCTCTGGGGCCAACGTCCTGACTTTC.

The chain employs TRBV11-2 and TRBJ2-1; D perhaps matches TRBD2 (7 bases). Looked up from germline, CDR1 is SGHAT and CDR2 is FQNNGV. Deletions cut 5 bases from V and 6 bases from J, with 23 bases between. This CDR3 has 17 amino acids. The CDR3 protein is CASSPHLPGGQFNEQFF. CDR3 nucleotide sequence: TGTGCCAGCAGCCCACACCTGCCGGGGGGCCAGTTCAATGAGCAGTTCTTC.

This chain links TRBV6-1 with TRBJ1-2, with a possible D match to TRBD1 (6 bases). V lost 3 bases and J 0 bases, leaving 8 bases between the germline ends. The CDR3 runs 14 residues. The germline CDR1 and CDR2 sequences are MNHNS and SASEGT. This CDR3 is CASSDRGPNYGYTF. CDR3 DNA: TGTGCCAGCAGTGATCGGGGGCCTAACTATGGCTACACCTTC.

The rearrangement uses TRBV3-1 (or the pseudogene TRBV3-2) and TRBJ2-5; 8 bases line up with TRBD2. CDR1 LGHDT and CDR2 YNNKEL come from the germline V gene (reference sequence). Trimming took 7 bases from V and 2 from J; bases not matched to a gene: 9. CDR3 length equals 15 residues. CDR3 sequence: CASNRAGASQETQYF. In DNA, the CDR3 is TGTGCCAGCAACCGAGCGGGGGCATCTCAAGAGACCCAGTACTTC.

The rearrangement joins TRBV2 to TRBJ1-5; D gene uncertain. CDR3 length equals 14 residues. Germline CDR1 is SNHLY and CDR2 is FYNNEI. Trimming took off 5 bases at V and 0 bases at J, with 8 bases between the two ends. In DNA, the CDR3 is TGTGCCAGCAGTTGGGTTCTTAGCAATCAGCCCCAGCATTTT. As protein: CASSWVLSNQPQHF.

The chain joins TRBV7-2 to TRBJ1-1, with D uncertain. Germline CDR1 and CDR2: SGHTA and FQGNSA. The CDR3 consists of 13 residues. V lost 5 bases, J lost 1 base, and 8 bases lay in between. CDR3 sequence reads: CASSINKNTEAFF. The CDR3 coding sequence is TGTGCCAGCAGCATAAACAAGAACACTGAAGCTTTCTTT.

The chain joins TRBV6-2 or TRBV6-3 to TRBJ2-7; D not resolved. The CDR3 is 16 residues long. Trimming removed 6 bases at V and 0 bases at J, with 18 bases between. CDR1 is MNHEY and CDR2 is SVGEGT in the germline V gene. The CDR3 sequence: CASSFSRTQSSYEQYF. The CDR3 bases are TGTGCCAGCAGCTTCTCCCGGACCCAGAGCTCCTACGAGCAGTACTTC.

The rearrangement links TRBV11-1 to TRBJ2-7; weak D call: TRBD2 (5 bases). The CDR3 is 13 amino acids. With 4 bases removed from V and 3 bases from J, the gap between germline ends came to 10 bases. Looked up from germline, CDR1 is SGHAT and CDR2 is FQDESV (reference sequence). As DNA, the CDR3 is TGTGCCAGCAGCTATAGTGGAGGCTACGAGCAGTACTTC. It specifies CASSYSGGYEQYF.

The rearrangement links TRBV4-3 to TRBJ1-2, with D possibly TRBD1 on 6 matching bases. The CDR3 sequence is 17 residues long. The germline V and J ends were trimmed by 1 base and 8 bases, with 23 bases remaining between them. Per germline, CDR1 LGHNA and CDR2 YSLEER. The CDR3 sequence is CASSQVRSNRAVKGYTF. The CDR3 coding sequence is TGCGCCAGCAGCCAAGTCCGGTCCAACAGGGCTGTTAAGGGCTACACCTTC.

The chain couples TRBV11-3 to TRBJ2-1; possibly TRBD2 for D (6 bases). Deletions cut 5 bases from V and 9 bases from J, with 11 bases between. Germline V gives CDR1 SGHNT, CDR2 YENEEA. The CDR3 runs to 12 residues. The CDR3 nucleotides read TGTGCCAGCAGCCCCCGGGGGAGTGAGCAGTTCTTC. This gives the protein CASSPRGSEQFF.

The CDR3 sequence: CASSFLTPTYEQYF. The DNA of the CDR3 is TGTGCCAGCAGCTTCCTTACACCCACCTACGAGCAGTACTTC. V usage is TRBV6-2 or TRBV6-3 and J usage is TRBJ2-7; D call uncertain. Germline assignment: CDR1 MNHEY and CDR2 SVGEGT. Trimming removed 6 bases from V and 2 bases from J, with 14 bases in between. This CDR3 has 14 residues.

The V call is TRBV10-3, the J call TRBJ2-3; possibly TRBD2 for D (6 bases). The germline V gene encodes CDR1 ENHRY and CDR2 SYGVKD. This CDR3 is built from 14 residues. V lost 2 bases and J 4 bases, leaving 10 bases between the germline ends. CDR3 bases: TGTGCCATCAGTGAGCCCGGAGGGTCAGATACGCAGTATTTT. As protein: CAISEPGGSDTQYF.

The V call is TRBV2, the J call TRBJ2-3, with TRBD1 matching over 8 bases. The germline V gene encodes CDR1 SNHLY and CDR2 FYNNEI. The CDR3 length is 15 residues. V trimming: 6 bases; J trimming: 0 bases; junction bases outside the gene matches: 5. CDR3: CASRATGGSTDTQYF. CDR3 sequence (DNA): TGTGCCAGCAGGGCAACAGGGGGAAGCACAGATACGCAGTATTTT.

V is TRBV4-1 and J is TRBJ2-3, with D tentatively TRBD1 or TRBD2 (5 bases each). Germline V gene lookup returns CDR1 MGHRA and CDR2 YSYEKL. V was clipped by 4 bases and J by 2 bases, with 13 bases between them. The CDR3 runs to 15 residues. CDR3 sequence: CASSRDRDLTDTQYF. CDR3 sequence (DNA): TGCGCCAGCAGCCGGGACCGGGACCTCACAGATACGCAGTATTTT.

The gene calls are TRBV6-1 and TRBJ2-7; weak D call: TRBD2 (5 bases). Germline V lookup: CDR1 MNHNS, CDR2 SASEGT. The CDR3 loop spans 15 amino acids. Between the trimmed V and J ends, which lost 2 bases and 2 bases, there was a span of 13 bases. The CDR3 DNA reads TGTGCCAGCAGTGAAATGCTAGCCCTGGCCTACGAGCAGTACTTC. It encodes CASSEMLALAYEQYF.

CDR3 nucleotides: TGTGCCAGCAGACGTACGACTAGCGAGTCAAATGAGCAGTTCTTC. Protein product: CASRRTTSESNEQFF. The chain uses TRBV2 and TRBJ2-1; 8 nucleotides align to TRBD2. V lost 6 bases, J lost 7 bases, and 11 bases stayed unmatched. CDR1 is SNHLY and CDR2 is FYNNEI in the germline V gene. The CDR3 has 15 amino acids.

This sequence joins TRBV7-2 and TRBJ2-3; D might be TRBD2 (6 bases). The V gene's germline CDR1 is SGHTA and CDR2 FQGNSA. This CDR3 has 15 residues. The ends were cut back, 8 bases at V and 0 bases at J, with 15 bases in the middle. DNA of the CDR3: TGTGCCAGCGGGCGGTTGGGGACTAGCACAGATACGCAGTATTTT. Protein product: CASGRLGTSTDTQYF.

The chain carries TRBV27 and TRBJ1-5; D uncertain. V lost 5 bases, J lost 4 bases, and 15 bases lay in between. This CDR3 is 15 amino acids long. Germline V gives CDR1 MNHEY, CDR2 SMNVEV (reference sequence). The chain's CDR3 is CASSPFPVPNQPQHF. CDR3 coding DNA: TGTGCCAGCAGTCCCTTCCCGGTCCCAAATCAGCCCCAGCATTTT.

V gene TRBV7-8 combines with J gene TRBJ2-7, with D unclear. Trimming took 4 bases from V and 4 from J, leaving 11 bases between them. Germline CDR1 reads SGHVS; CDR2 reads FQNEAQ. CDR3 size: 13 residues. In DNA form, the CDR3 reads TGTGCCAGCAGCTCCCGATCCCTTTACGAGCAGTACTTC. This gives the protein CASSSRSLYEQYF.

The chain joins TRBV4-1 to TRBJ1-1; no definite D call. CDR1 is MGHRA, CDR2 YSYEKL, per germline. Trimming removed 0 bases from V and 5 bases from J, with 16 bases in between. The CDR3 extends over 16 amino acids. DNA of the CDR3: TGCGCCAGCAGCCAAGATAGGGCCCCCGGGTGGACTGAAGCTTTCTTT. Translating gives CASSQDRAPGWTEAFF.

This clone showed up just a few times. The chain is built from TRBV7-2 and TRBJ1-2, with D possibly matching TRBD1 (6 bases). CDR3 length: 14 residues. The V end was cut by 5 bases, the J end by 3 bases, with 13 bases between. Germline CDR1 and CDR2: SGHTA and FQGNSA. This CDR3 is CASSQRGGYYGYTF. The CDR3 DNA follows: TGTGCCAGCAGCCAGAGGGGGGGTTACTATGGCTACACCTTC.

V is TRBV29-1 and J is TRBJ2-3; the D is unclear. V was clipped by 1 base and J by 7 bases, with 15 bases between them. This CDR3 comprises 14 residues. Germline assignment: CDR1 SQVTM and CDR2 ANQGSEA. CDR3 protein: CSVEGGQPPHTQYF. CDR3 DNA sequence: TGCAGCGTTGAAGGCGGTCAGCCACCACATACGCAGTATTTT.

CDR3 sequence: CASSIQQGAGGELFF. As DNA, the CDR3 is TGTGCCAGTAGTATCCAACAGGGGGCGGGCGGGGAGCTGTTTTTT. V usage is TRBV19 and J usage is TRBJ2-2; 9 bases align to TRBD1. Germline-derived CDR1 and CDR2 are LNHDA and SQIVND (reference sequence). Losses at the gene ends were 3 bases for V and 7 bases for J; bases not matched to a gene: 6. The CDR3 totals 15 residues.

Concerning this clone: Within the sample, other DNA sequences also encode this same CDR3. The rearrangement joins TRBV7-8 to TRBJ1-2, with D tentatively TRBD1 (5 bases). Trimming cost V 1 base and J 3 bases, with 9 bases left between them. Germline-derived CDR1 and CDR2 are SGHVS and FQNEAQ. This CDR3 spans 14 amino acids. In nucleotides, the CDR3 is TGTGCCAGCAGCTTAGGGGGGTTCCACTATGGCTACACCTTC. Translated, it gives CASSLGGFHYGYTF.

The table lists this clone with a few counts. The V and J genes are TRBV19 and TRBJ1-5, with a possible D match to TRBD1 (6 bases). CDR1 is LNHDA, CDR2 SQIVND, per germline (reference sequence). The V end lost 8 bases, the J end lost 3 bases, and 14 bases lay between the germline ends. The CDR3 has 14 amino acids. The CDR3 DNA reads TGTGCCAGTGAGGGGGGACGGGACAATCAGCCCCAGCATTTT. Translated, it gives CASEGGRDNQPQHF.

V and J are TRBV7-2 and TRBJ1-5; weak D call: TRBD1 (6 bases). The CDR3 length is 16 residues. V was pared by 5 bases and J by 4 bases, with 18 bases between. CDR1 is SGHTA and CDR2 is FQGNSA in the germline V gene. CDR3 residues: CASSPLGGPGNQPQHF. The CDR3 DNA sequence: TGTGCCAGCAGCCCTCTGGGGGGGCCGGGAAATCAGCCCCAGCATTTT.

This clone was found a few times. V is TRBV15 and J is TRBJ1-2; tentatively, D is TRBD1 (5 bases). Germline V gives CDR1 LNHNV, CDR2 YYDKDF (reference sequence). There are 15 residues in the CDR3. Trimming left V 0 bases short and J 4 bases short, with 12 bases between. In DNA, the CDR3 is TGTGCCACCAGCAGAGATTTCGGGGGGAGCTATGGCTACACCTTC. It yields the protein CATSRDFGGSYGYTF.

The genes are TRBV11-2 and TRBJ2-3; D unclear. V was trimmed by 5 bases and J by 0 bases, leaving 12 bases between them. This CDR3 comprises 15 residues. From germline, CDR1 is SGHAT and CDR2 FQNNGV. CDR3 sequence (DNA): TGTGCCAGCAGCCCCATCAGGAGTAGCACAGATACGCAGTATTTT. Protein: CASSPIRSSTDTQYF.